These 25 T cell receptor beta chains originate from one sample sequenced in a study of early T cells in non-severe SARS-CoV-2 infection. TCRdb redid the calling of the 5' RACE reads with MiXCR, one entry per CDR3 protein. The data contain 65,000 to 80,000 distinct CDR3 sequences, less than 15% of them singletons. Sequenced: whole blood. Every receptor here comes from an adult who was a healthcare worker with PCR-confirmed SARS-CoV-2 infection or an uninfected control (not recorded which).

This sequence joins TRBV7-9 and TRBJ2-7; 12 nucleotides align to TRBD2. The CDR3 extends over 17 amino acids. Germline lookup yields CDR1 SEHNR and CDR2 FQNEAQ (reference sequence). The V gene end was trimmed by 0 bases and the J gene end by 6 bases; junction bases not matched to a gene: 9. CDR3 nucleotides: TGTGCCAGCAGCTTAGCCCACTCGACTAGCGGGAGTGCCGAGCAGTACTTC. Translation gives CASSLAHSTSGSAEQYF.

This clonotype was observed a few times. V usage is TRBV9 and J usage is TRBJ1-3; D call uncertain. This CDR3 is built from 15 residues. Germline CDR1 is SGDLS and CDR2 is YYNGEE. V was clipped by 0 bases and J by 0 bases, with 7 bases between them. CDR3 DNA sequence: TGTGCCAGCAGCGTAGAAAGGAACTCTGGAAACACCATATATTTT. Translated: CASSVERNSGNTIYF.

In its sample, this clonotype was seen many times. The rearrangement joins TRBV6-2 or TRBV6-3 to TRBJ2-1, with TRBD1 matching over 7 bases. J lost 2 bases, V lost 3 bases, and 4 bases had no gene match. CDR1 is MNHEY and CDR2 is SVGEGT in the germline V gene. The CDR3 is made up of 15 amino acids. CDR3 DNA sequence: TGTGCCAGCAGTTATCGGGACAGCCCCTACAATGAGCAGTTCTTC. It translates to CASSYRDSPYNEQFF.

In this sample, this clonotype turned up many times. The chain links TRBV7-9 to TRBJ1-6; 7 bases agree with TRBD1. The CDR3 totals 14 residues. Germline V gene lookup returns CDR1 SEHNR and CDR2 FQNEAQ (reference sequence). V lost 5 bases and J lost 6; bases outside the gene matches: 4. The CDR3 here is CASSRDSSNSPLHF. In DNA form, the CDR3 reads TGTGCCAGCAGCCGGGACAGTTCTAATTCACCCCTCCACTTT.

This clonotype was seen a few times. This sequence joins TRBV28 and TRBJ1-5, with TRBD1 identical over 12 bases. There are 15 residues in the CDR3. The V gene end was trimmed by 5 bases and the J gene end by 5 bases; junction bases not matched to a gene: 4. The V gene's germline CDR1 is MDHEN and CDR2 SYDVKM. The CDR3 coding sequence is TGTGCCAGCAGTACCGGGACAGGGGGCTATCAGCCCCAGCATTTT. Its protein is CASSTGTGGYQPQHF. Together with reference TRBV28 and TRBJ1-5, the CDR3 gives the full variable domain: DVKVTQSSRYLVKRTGEKVFLECVQDMDHENMFWYRQDPGLGLRLIYFSYDVKMKEKGDIPEGYSVSREKKERFSLILESASTNQTSMYLCASSTGTGGYQPQHFGDGTRLSIL.

This clonotype has ten or more counts. This sequence joins TRBV12-3 or TRBV12-4 and TRBJ1-5; 10 bases map to TRBD1. The CDR3 extends over 17 amino acids. V lost 6 bases, J lost 0 bases, and 8 bases stayed unmatched. CDR3 in amino acids: CASREGGQGYSNQPQHF. DNA of the CDR3: TGTGCCAGCAGGGAGGGGGGACAGGGGTATAGCAATCAGCCCCAGCATTTT.

V gene TRBV6-2 or TRBV6-3 combines with J gene TRBJ1-1, with no clear D. Deletions cut 6 bases from V and 4 bases from J, with 9 bases between. The CDR3 extends over 12 amino acids. Germline CDR1 is MNHEY and CDR2 is SVGEGT. The CDR3 protein is CASSEGRTEAFF. The CDR3 DNA sequence: TGTGCCAGCAGCGAGGGCCGCACTGAAGCTTTCTTT.

In its sample, this clonotype was seen a few times. This rearrangement joins TRBV5-5 to TRBJ2-2, with D maybe TRBD1 (6 bases). The CDR3 runs to 14 residues. Germline lookup yields CDR1 SGHKS and CDR2 YYEKEE (reference sequence). Trimming removed 2 bases at V and 4 bases at J, with 9 bases between. Here the CDR3 reads CASSLRTATGELFF. The CDR3 nucleotides read TGTGCCAGCAGCTTAAGGACAGCCACCGGGGAGCTGTTTTTT.

This clonotype was recorded many times. The V and J genes are TRBV2 and TRBJ2-3; D is possibly TRBD2 (6 bases). The V gene lost 4 bases and the J gene lost 10 bases, with 18 bases spanning the gap. Germline V gives CDR1 SNHLY, CDR2 FYNNEI. The CDR3 has 14 residues. The CDR3 reads CASSGVRGTAAQYF. Here the CDR3 DNA reads TGTGCCAGCAGTGGAGTCCGGGGGACTGCTGCGCAGTATTTT.

The V call is TRBV30, the J call TRBJ2-7; 9 bases match TRBD1. Germline CDR1 reads GTSNPN; CDR2 reads SVGIG (reference sequence). V gave up 4 bases and J gave up 5 bases; unmatched junction bases: 12. The CDR3 covers 15 residues. The CDR3 loop is CAWTGFGTGPHEQYF. CDR3 DNA sequence: TGTGCCTGGACCGGCTTTGGGACAGGGCCACACGAGCAGTACTTC.

This clonotype has a handful of counts. The chain links TRBV5-4 to TRBJ2-1; 8 nucleotides match TRBD1. The CDR3 covers 14 residues. V lost 3 bases to trimming and J lost 12 bases; unmatched junction nucleotides: 11. The germline V gene encodes CDR1 SGHNT and CDR2 YYREEE (reference sequence). The CDR3 DNA sequence: TGTGCCAGCAGCTCGGGACAGGAAGGACCAACGCAGTTCTTC. The encoded protein is CASSSGQEGPTQFF.

This clonotype was found a few times. The V gene is TRBV18, the J gene TRBJ2-7; tentative D call: TRBD1 (6 bases). The germline gives CDR1 KGHSH, CDR2 LQKENI. This CDR3 has 15 residues. With 2 bases removed from V and 5 bases from J, the gap between germline ends came to 16 bases. CDR3 protein: CASSPGIGGSNEQYF. In nucleotides, the CDR3 is TGTGCCAGCTCACCAGGTATAGGGGGAAGCAACGAGCAGTACTTC.

This clonotype has ten or more counts. The chain uses TRBV7-3 and TRBJ1-1, with D unclear. Germline CDR1 is SGHTA and CDR2 is FQGTGA. V lost 5 bases to trimming and J lost 5 bases, with 12 bases between them. The CDR3 sequence is 13 residues long. The CDR3 sequence is CASSRISGTEAFF. The CDR3 DNA sequence: TGTGCCAGCAGCCGAATATCGGGAACTGAAGCTTTCTTT.

The chain couples TRBV2 to TRBJ2-2; D not resolved. Trimming stripped 7 bases from V and 0 bases from J, with 9 bases between. This CDR3 region has 14 residues. Looked up from germline, CDR1 is SNHLY and CDR2 is FYNNEI. The CDR3: CASIARTNTGELFF. DNA for the CDR3: TGTGCCAGCATAGCTAGGACGAACACCGGGGAGCTGTTTTTT.

The J gene is TRBJ2-5, the V gene TRBV9, with D possibly being TRBD2 (5 bases). V was pared by 6 bases and J by 5 bases, with 14 bases between. There are 13 residues in the CDR3. The germline gives CDR1 SGDLS, CDR2 YYNGEE. DNA of the CDR3: TGTGCCAGCACCCCCTCGGGAAGTGAGACCCAGTACTTC. This sequence encodes CASTPSGSETQYF.

The DNA of the CDR3 is TGCAGCGTTGATTCTGACACCGGGGAGCTGTTTTTT. Its protein product is CSVDSDTGELFF. V gene TRBV29-1 combines with J gene TRBJ2-2; D gene ambiguous. This CDR3 region has 12 residues. The V end was cut by 3 bases, the J end by 3 bases, with 5 bases between. Germline V gene lookup returns CDR1 SQVTM and CDR2 ANQGSEA.

This clonotype has a count of ten or more. This chain uses TRBV7-6 with TRBJ1-1; D gene uncertain. The germline V and J ends were trimmed by 2 bases and 3 bases, with 10 bases remaining between them. The CDR3 has 14 residues. The germline V gene has CDR1 SGHVS and CDR2 FNYEAQ. The CDR3 sequence: CASSLSLMDTEAFF. The CDR3, as DNA: TGTGCCAGCAGCTTATCCCTCATGGACACTGAAGCTTTCTTT.

This clonotype was picked up many times. The chain combines TRBV6-6 with TRBJ1-6; D not certain. The CDR3 loop spans 14 amino acids. V lost 2 bases, J lost 9 bases, and 11 bases lay in between. The V gene's germline CDR1 is MNHNY and CDR2 SVGAGI (reference sequence). The CDR3 protein is CASSYAVWGSPLHF. The CDR3 DNA sequence: TGTGCCAGCAGTTACGCAGTTTGGGGTTCACCCCTCCACTTT.

The chain links TRBV10-2 to TRBJ1-1; D gene ambiguous. Germline V gene sequence: CDR1 WSHSY, CDR2 SAAADI. V was trimmed by 9 bases and J by 0 bases, leaving 8 bases between them. This CDR3 has 12 residues. CDR3 sequence reads: CASGWLNTEAFF. CDR3 bases: TGCGCCAGTGGCTGGCTGAACACTGAAGCTTTCTTT.

Written as DNA, the CDR3 is TGCAGTGCTAGAGGGTACCGTGAGCAGTTCTTC. This sequence encodes CSARGYREQFF. The V and J genes are TRBV20-1 and TRBJ2-1; D not resolved. The germline V gene encodes CDR1 DFQATT and CDR2 SNEGSKA (reference sequence). Trimming took 1 base from V and 9 from J, leaving 7 bases between them. The CDR3 extends over 11 amino acids.

This chain connects TRBV6-4 to TRBJ2-7; D remains ambiguous. The CDR3 covers 13 residues. Germline lookup yields CDR1 MRHNA and CDR2 SNTAGT. V dropped 8 bases and J dropped 3 bases, with 14 bases sitting between them. The CDR3 nucleotides are TGTGCCAGCGCCAGGCAGCGAGGCTACGAGCAGTACTTC. This gives the protein CASARQRGYEQYF.

This clonotype occurred a few times. V is TRBV5-1 and J is TRBJ2-1, with 7 nucleotides matching TRBD1. Trimming took 0 bases from V and 13 from J; bases not matched to a gene: 4. The length of the CDR3 is 12 residues. The germline V gene encodes CDR1 SGHRS and CDR2 YFSETQ. The CDR3 loop reads CASSLVGTEQFF. The CDR3 DNA reads TGCGCCAGCAGCTTGGTCGGGACAGAACAGTTCTTC. Full variable domain (rest looked up from reference TRBV5-1 and TRBJ2-1): KAGVTQTPRYLIKTRGQQVTLSCSPISGHRSVSWYQQTPGQGLQFLFEYFSETQRNKGNFPGRFSGRQFSNSRSEMNVSTLELGDSALYLCASSLVGTEQFFGPGTRLTVL.

V and J are TRBV18 and TRBJ1-4, with D maybe TRBD1 (6 bases). The CDR3 has 13 residues. V lost 3 bases and J 7 bases, leaving 9 bases between the germline ends. Germline-derived CDR1 and CDR2 are KGHSH and LQKENI. The chain's CDR3 is CASSPQGGEKLFF. CDR3 DNA: TGTGCCAGCTCACCTCAAGGGGGTGAAAAACTGTTTTTT.

This chain connects TRBV5-1 to TRBJ1-1; the match to TRBD1 covers 7 bases. V gave up 0 bases and J gave up 8 bases; unmatched junction bases: 4. Germline V gene data show CDR1 as SGHRS and CDR2 as YFSETQ. The CDR3 length is 13 residues. CDR3 DNA sequence: TGCGCCAGCAGCTTGGACCACAGGGGAGAAGCTTTCTTT. It is translated as CASSLDHRGEAFF.

This clonotype was seen ten or more times. The genes are TRBV10-2 and TRBJ2-1; 8 bases are a match to TRBD2. V shed 4 bases and J 3 bases; nucleotides not matched to a gene: 8. Per the germline V gene, CDR1 is WSHSY and CDR2 is SAAADI. This CDR3 has 16 residues. This CDR3 is CASSASGGGFYNEQFF. Written as DNA, the CDR3 is TGCGCCAGCAGTGCCTCAGGCGGGGGGTTCTACAATGAGCAGTTCTTC.